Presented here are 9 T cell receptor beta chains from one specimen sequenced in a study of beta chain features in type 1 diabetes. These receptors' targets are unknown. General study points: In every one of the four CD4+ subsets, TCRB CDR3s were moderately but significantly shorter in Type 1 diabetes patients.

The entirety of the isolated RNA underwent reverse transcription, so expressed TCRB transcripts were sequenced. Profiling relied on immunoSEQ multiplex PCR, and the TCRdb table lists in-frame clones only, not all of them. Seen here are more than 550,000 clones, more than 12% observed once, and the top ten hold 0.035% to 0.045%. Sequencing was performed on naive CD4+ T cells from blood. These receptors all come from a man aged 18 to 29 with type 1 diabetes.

The CDR3 reads CASSQDKGYGYTF. The CDR3 coding sequence is TGTGCCAGCAGCCAAGATAAGGGCTATGGCTACACCTTC. The V call is TRBV4-2, the J call TRBJ1-2; no reliable D call. Trimming stripped 0 bases from V and 4 bases from J, with 6 bases between. The CDR3 runs to 13 residues. Per germline, CDR1 LGHNA and CDR2 YNFKEQ.

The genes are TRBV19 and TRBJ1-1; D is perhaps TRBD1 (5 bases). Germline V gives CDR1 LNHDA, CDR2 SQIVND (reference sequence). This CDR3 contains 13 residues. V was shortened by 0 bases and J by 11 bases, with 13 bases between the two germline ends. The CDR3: CASSIDRTGGAFF. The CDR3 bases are TGTGCCAGTAGTATAGATCGTACAGGAGGCGCTTTCTTT.

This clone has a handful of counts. Here the CDR3 DNA reads TGTGCCAGCAGCTCGAGTGGCAGGGCGCACTACTATGGCTACACCTTC. Translation gives CASSSSGRAHYYGYTF. The V gene is TRBV11-2, the J gene TRBJ1-2; D might be TRBD1 (5 bases). Trimming stripped 4 bases from V and 3 bases from J, with 18 bases between. Per germline, CDR1 SGHAT and CDR2 FQNNGV. The CDR3 length is 16 residues.

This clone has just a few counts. CDR3 protein: CAISVRADYEQYF. The CDR3 DNA follows: TGTGCCATCAGTGTTAGGGCAGACTACGAGCAGTACTTC. This sequence joins TRBV10-3 and TRBJ2-7; unclear D gene. The CDR3 runs 13 residues. Germline values: CDR1 ENHRY, CDR2 SYGVKD. Trimming pared 4 bases from V and 3 bases from J, leaving 10 bases between.

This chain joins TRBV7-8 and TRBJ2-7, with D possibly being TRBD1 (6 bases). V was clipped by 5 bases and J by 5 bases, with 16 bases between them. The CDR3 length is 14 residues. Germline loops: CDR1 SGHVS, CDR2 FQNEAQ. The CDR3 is CASSPQTGFNEQYF. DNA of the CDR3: TGTGCCAGCAGCCCCCAGACAGGCTTCAACGAGCAGTACTTC.

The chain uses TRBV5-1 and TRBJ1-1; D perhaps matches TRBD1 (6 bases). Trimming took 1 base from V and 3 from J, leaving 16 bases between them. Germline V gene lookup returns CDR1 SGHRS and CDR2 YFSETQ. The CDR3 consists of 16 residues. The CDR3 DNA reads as TGCGCCAGCAGCTTGAGGCAGGGGATCTTGCACACTGAAGCTTTCTTT. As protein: CASSLRQGILHTEAFF.

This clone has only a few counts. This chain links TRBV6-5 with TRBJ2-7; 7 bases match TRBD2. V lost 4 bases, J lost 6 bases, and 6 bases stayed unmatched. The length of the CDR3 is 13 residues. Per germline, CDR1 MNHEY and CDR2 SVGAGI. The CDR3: CASSSYSGPEQYF. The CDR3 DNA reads TGTGCCAGCAGTTCGTATAGCGGGCCCGAGCAGTACTTC.

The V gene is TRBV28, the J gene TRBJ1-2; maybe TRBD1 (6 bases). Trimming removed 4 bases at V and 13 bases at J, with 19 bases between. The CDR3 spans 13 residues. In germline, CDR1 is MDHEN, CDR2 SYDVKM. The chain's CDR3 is CASSYRVSVPRTF. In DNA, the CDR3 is TGTGCCAGCAGTTACAGGGTTTCAGTCCCCCGCACCTTC.

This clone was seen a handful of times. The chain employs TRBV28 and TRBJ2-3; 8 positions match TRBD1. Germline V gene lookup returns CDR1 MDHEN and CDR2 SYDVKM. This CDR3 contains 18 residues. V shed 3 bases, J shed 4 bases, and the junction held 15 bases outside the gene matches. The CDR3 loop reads CASSFPITTGGIADTQYF. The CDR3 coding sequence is TGTGCCAGCAGTTTCCCTATAACCACAGGGGGTATCGCAGATACGCAGTATTTT. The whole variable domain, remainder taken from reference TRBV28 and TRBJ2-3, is DVKVTQSSRYLVKRTGEKVFLECVQDMDHENMFWYRQDPGLGLRLIYFSYDVKMKEKGDIPEGYSVSREKKERFSLILESASTNQTSMYLCASSFPITTGGIADTQYFGPGTRLTVL.